This TCR beta chain was sequenced in a study of human CD8 memory T cell subsets. Stem-like CD8+ memory T cells, termed TSTEM, were CCR7+ PD-1- TIGIT-. Healthy donors' buffy coats supplied the PBMC. Study-wide points: Chao1 estimates suggested stem-like memory T cells were more diverse than precursor exhausted T cells.

Of note for this clonotype: Its matching antigen is unknown.

UMI-labeled 5' RACE produced the TCR beta libraries. From its re-call of the 5' RACE reads, TCRdb lists each CDR3 protein once, without DNA. This table holds 10,000 to 11,000 distinct CDR3 sequences. The source material was CD8+ stem-like memory T cells (TSCM and TCM) sorted from PBMCs. Subset meaning: stem-like memory CD8 T cells (TSTEM), CCR7+ PD-1- TIGIT-. This receptor was identified in a human donor in good health.

The chain's CDR3 is CASSFGTVTDTQYF. This rearrangement joins TRBV28 to TRBJ2-3; TCRdb proposes TRBD1, but this gene call is untestable without DNA. Germline values: CDR1 MDHEN, CDR2 SYDVKM. CDR3 length: 14 residues.